This T cell receptor (beta chain) was identified in a study of shared clonotypes between healthy human individuals. This CDR3 spans 17 amino acids. Trimming left V 2 bases short and J 5 bases short, with 18 bases between. From germline, CDR1 is MNHEY and CDR2 SMNVEV (reference sequence). TCRdb's copy holds only in-frame clones and misses some; the assay was immunoSEQ multiplex PCR. Counted here are about 1.5 million clones, 95% to 99% occurring once; the ten biggest clones make up about 0.42%. The V gene is TRBV27, the J gene TRBJ1-4; D ambiguous. What was sequenced was naive CD4+ T cells sorted from blood. Subset here: CD45RA+ positively selected. The source is a man aged 30-40 years in good health. The CDR3 sequence is CASSLKVVGRKNEKLFF. The CDR3 DNA follows: TGTGCCAGCAGTTTAAAGGTTGTTGGCAGAAAAAATGAAAAACTGTTTTTT. Complete variable domain (other parts from reference TRBV27 and TRBJ1-4): EAQVTQNPRYLITVTGKKLTVTCSQNMNHEYMSWYRQDPGLGLRQIYYSMNVEVTDKGDVPEGYKVSRKEKRNFPLILESPSPNQTSLYFCASSLKVVGRKNEKLFFGSGTQLSVL.